Listed here is a single T cell receptor (beta chain). Its antigen is not known. Libraries were prepared by immunoSEQ multiplex PCR; TCRdb keeps only in-frame clonotypes and omits some of them. The table shows hundreds of thousands of clones, with roughly 95% occurring only once. The sample is drawn from a study of shared clonotypes between healthy human individuals. Across the study: The study used three CD4 naive, three CD4 memory, two CD8 naive and one CD8 memory plate per donor. Study-level findings and limits: Naive subsets generally exceeded memory subsets in estimated richness. Clonotype sharing levels among donors were expected to vary with sequencing depth.

The CDR3 totals 15 residues. CDR1 is LNHDA, CDR2 SQIVND, per germline (reference sequence). The V end lost 2 bases, the J end lost 7 bases, and 17 bases lay between the germline ends. Donors comprised healthy HIV-negative adults lacking recent acute infections or vaccinations. The source of this sequence is a woman in her twenties or thirties in good health. Sequenced material: naive CD4+ T cells sorted from blood. Subset noted: CD45RA+ positively selected. V usage is TRBV19 and J usage is TRBJ1-2; D is undetermined. In nucleotides, the CDR3 is TGTGCCAGTAGTATATCGACTGAATTTCTGAGTGGCTACACCTTC. Protein sequence: CASSISTEFLSGYTF.